This T cell receptor beta chain was observed in a study of blood T cells in healthy people across ages. This clonotype was picked up a small number of times. Antigen: not known. Whole-study findings and limits: Expanded clonotype changes were possibly confounded by unknown donor CMV status.

A J-beta primer mix and a sample-barcoded 5' primer were used in a second PCR of roughly 7 to 12 cycles. Each cDNA molecule carried a tag from a template-switch adaptor that contained 12 random nucleotides. TCRdb ran MiXCR on the 5' RACE reads and lists one entry per CDR3 protein. The sample comprises more than 800,000 distinct CDR3 sequences, over 35% of which are singletons, and 15% to 20% rests with the top ten. Caucasian, healthy and from Russia, the donors were aged between 6 and 90. Isolation recovered at least 6 million PBMCs from every sample. Sample: blood. This sequence originates from a woman in her fifties or sixties in good health.

CDR3 sequence (DNA): TGCAGCGTTGGACAGGGAAAAGGCACTGAAGCTTTCTTT. It encodes CSVGQGKGTEAFF. The rearrangement joins TRBV29-1 to TRBJ1-1, with TRBD1 matching over 7 bases. J lost 4 bases, V lost 4 bases, and 6 bases had no gene match. The CDR3 spans 13 residues. The V gene's germline CDR1 is SQVTM and CDR2 ANQGSEA.